This passage covers 11 T cell receptor beta chains from one sample sequenced in a study of beta chain features in type 1 diabetes. Expressed TCRB transcripts got sequenced, as all isolated RNA was reverse transcribed. Sequencing was performed with immunoSEQ multiplex PCR; in TCRdb, only in-frame clones are kept and a portion is missing. The table has approximately 150,000 clones, approximately 10% seen once. Findings and caveats of the study: Shortening that was moderate but significant affected the TCRB CDR3s of Type 1 diabetes patients in all four CD4+ subsets.

Their target antigens are unknown. Sequencing was carried out using central memory CD4+ T cells from blood. The receptor set was obtained from a man under 40 with type 1 diabetes.

The V and J genes are TRBV2 and TRBJ1-2, with unresolved D. Germline assignment: CDR1 SNHLY and CDR2 FYNNEI. The germline V and J ends were trimmed by 2 bases and 2 bases, with 9 bases remaining between them. This CDR3 region has 14 residues. This CDR3 is CASSEQEANYGYTF. CDR3 sequence (DNA): TGTGCCAGCAGTGAACAGGAGGCGAACTATGGCTACACCTTC.

The CDR3 protein is CASSPFEGGDADTQYF. In DNA form, the CDR3 reads TGTGCCAGCAGCCCCTTTGAGGGGGGGGATGCAGATACGCAGTATTTT. The V gene is TRBV9, the J gene TRBJ2-3, with D perhaps matching TRBD2 (7 bases). With 4 bases removed from V and 4 bases from J, the gap between germline ends came to 19 bases. The germline V gene encodes CDR1 SGDLS and CDR2 YYNGEE. The CDR3 loop spans 16 amino acids.

This clone has a count of ten or more. The chain links TRBV10-3 to TRBJ2-3; D is ambiguous. This CDR3 comprises 13 residues. From germline, CDR1 is ENHRY and CDR2 SYGVKD. V lost 0 bases to trimming and J lost 6 bases, with 7 bases between them. In DNA, the CDR3 is TGTGCCATCAGTGAGTCCGAGTTTGATACGCAGTATTTT. The encoded protein is CAISESEFDTQYF.

J is TRBJ1-5 and V is TRBV2; perhaps TRBD1 as D (6 bases). Germline lookup yields CDR1 SNHLY and CDR2 FYNNEI. Trimming removed 7 bases from V and 3 bases from J, with 10 bases in between. This CDR3 spans 13 amino acids. CDR3: CASTRDTNQPQHF. CDR3 bases: TGTGCCAGCACAAGGGACACCAATCAGCCCCAGCATTTT.

A single count supports this clone. The rearrangement links TRBV5-1 to TRBJ2-5; tentative D call: TRBD2 (6 bases). V gave up 1 base and J gave up 5 bases, with 15 bases separating them. This CDR3 comprises 15 residues. From germline, CDR1 is SGHRS and CDR2 YFSETQ. The CDR3 here is CASSLSRTGGETQYF. CDR3 sequence (DNA): TGCGCCAGCAGCTTGTCAAGGACCGGAGGGGAGACCCAGTACTTC.

The V call is TRBV13, the J call TRBJ2-1; no definite D call. From germline, CDR1 is PRHDT and CDR2 FYEKMQ (reference sequence). The CDR3 has 15 residues. V was clipped by 3 bases and J by 0 bases, with 9 bases between them. For the CDR3, the DNA is TGTGCCAGCAGCTTGGGCCTAAGCTCCTACAATGAGCAGTTCTTC. This encodes CASSLGLSSYNEQFF.

This clone turned up a few times. At one end, the junction sequence differs from germline, possibly due to a read error. The chain is built from TRBV7-7 and TRBJ2-2, with D maybe TRBD1 (5 bases). CDR1 and CDR2 (germline): SSHAT, FNYEAQ (reference sequence). The CDR3 is made up of 15 amino acids. CDR3 amino acids: CASSRNTGNTGELFF. DNA of the CDR3: TGTGCTAGCAGTCGAAACACAGGGAACACCGGGGAGCTGTTTTTT.

V and J are TRBV12-5 and TRBJ1-3; D is uncertain. The ends were cut back, 3 bases at V and 0 bases at J, with 3 bases in the middle. Germline V lookup: CDR1 LGHNT, CDR2 FRNRAP. There are 13 residues in the CDR3. The DNA of the CDR3 is TGTGCTAGTGGTTTCTTCTCTGGAAACACCATATATTTT. Translating it yields CASGFFSGNTIYF.

V usage is TRBV9 and J usage is TRBJ1-3, with a possible D match to TRBD1 (6 bases). Per the germline V gene, CDR1 is SGDLS and CDR2 is YYNGEE. This CDR3 is built from 14 residues. V lost 2 bases and J lost 8, with 14 bases in between. The CDR3 is CASSVTSRGDTIYF. The CDR3 DNA is TGTGCCAGCAGCGTGACCTCCAGGGGTGACACCATATATTTT.

V is TRBV9 and J is TRBJ2-3, with D hard to call. V lost 0 bases, J lost 2 bases, and 13 bases lay in between. Per germline, CDR1 SGDLS and CDR2 YYNGEE. This CDR3 has 16 residues. The CDR3 is CASSVVMGLPTDTQYF. The CDR3 DNA is TGTGCCAGCAGCGTAGTCATGGGCCTACCCACAGATACGCAGTATTTT.

The chain employs TRBV7-2 and TRBJ1-3; maybe TRBD1 (5 bases). V was pared by 5 bases and J by 2 bases, with 7 bases between. The CDR3 runs to 13 residues. Germline V gives CDR1 SGHTA, CDR2 FQGNSA. CDR3 protein: CASSVTAGNTIYF. Written as DNA, the CDR3 is TGTGCCAGCAGCGTGACAGCTGGAAACACCATATATTTT.